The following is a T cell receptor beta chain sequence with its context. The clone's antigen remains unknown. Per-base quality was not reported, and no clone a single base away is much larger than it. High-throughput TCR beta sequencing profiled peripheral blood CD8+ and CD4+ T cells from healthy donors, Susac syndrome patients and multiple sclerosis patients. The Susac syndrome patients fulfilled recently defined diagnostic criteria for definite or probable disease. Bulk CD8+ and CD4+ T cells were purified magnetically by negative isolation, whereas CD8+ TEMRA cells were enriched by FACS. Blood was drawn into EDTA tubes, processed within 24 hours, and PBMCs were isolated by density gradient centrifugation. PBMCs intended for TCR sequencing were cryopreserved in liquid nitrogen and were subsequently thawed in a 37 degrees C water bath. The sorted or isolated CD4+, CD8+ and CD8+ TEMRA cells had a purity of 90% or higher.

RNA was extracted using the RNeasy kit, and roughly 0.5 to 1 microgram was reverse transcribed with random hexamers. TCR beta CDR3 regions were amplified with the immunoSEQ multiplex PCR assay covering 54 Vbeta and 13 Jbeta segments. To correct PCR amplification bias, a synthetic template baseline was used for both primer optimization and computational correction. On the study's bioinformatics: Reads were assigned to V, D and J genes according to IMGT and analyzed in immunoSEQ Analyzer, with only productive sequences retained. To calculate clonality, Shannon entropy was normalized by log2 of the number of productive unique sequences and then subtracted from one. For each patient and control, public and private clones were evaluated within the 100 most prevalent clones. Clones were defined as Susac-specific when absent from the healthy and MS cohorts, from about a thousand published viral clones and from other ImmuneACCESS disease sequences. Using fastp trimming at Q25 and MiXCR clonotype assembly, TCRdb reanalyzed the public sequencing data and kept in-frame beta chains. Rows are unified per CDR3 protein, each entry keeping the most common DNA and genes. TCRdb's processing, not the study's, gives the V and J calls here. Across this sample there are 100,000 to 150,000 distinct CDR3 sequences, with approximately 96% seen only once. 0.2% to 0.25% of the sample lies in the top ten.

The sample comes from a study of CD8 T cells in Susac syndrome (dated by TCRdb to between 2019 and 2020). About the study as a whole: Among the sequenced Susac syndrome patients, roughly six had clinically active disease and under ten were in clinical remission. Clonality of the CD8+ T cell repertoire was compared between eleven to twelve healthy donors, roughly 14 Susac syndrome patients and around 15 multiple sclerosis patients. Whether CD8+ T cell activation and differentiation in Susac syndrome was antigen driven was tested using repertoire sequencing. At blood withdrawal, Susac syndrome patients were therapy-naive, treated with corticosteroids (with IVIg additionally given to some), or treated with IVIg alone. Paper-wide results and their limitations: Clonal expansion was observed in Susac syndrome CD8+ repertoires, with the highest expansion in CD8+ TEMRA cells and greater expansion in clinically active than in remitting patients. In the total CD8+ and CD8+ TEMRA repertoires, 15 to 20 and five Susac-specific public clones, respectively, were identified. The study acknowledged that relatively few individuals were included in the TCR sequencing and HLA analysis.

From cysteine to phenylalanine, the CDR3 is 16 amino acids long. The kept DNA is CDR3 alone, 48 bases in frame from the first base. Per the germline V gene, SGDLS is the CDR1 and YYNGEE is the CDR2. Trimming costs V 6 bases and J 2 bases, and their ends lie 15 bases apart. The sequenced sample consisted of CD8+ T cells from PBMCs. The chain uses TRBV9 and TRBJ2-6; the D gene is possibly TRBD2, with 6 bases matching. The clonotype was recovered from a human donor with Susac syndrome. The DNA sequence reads TGTGCCAGCACCCCAACTCCGGGGGCTGGGGCCAACGTCCTGACTTTC. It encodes CASTPTPGAGANVLTF.